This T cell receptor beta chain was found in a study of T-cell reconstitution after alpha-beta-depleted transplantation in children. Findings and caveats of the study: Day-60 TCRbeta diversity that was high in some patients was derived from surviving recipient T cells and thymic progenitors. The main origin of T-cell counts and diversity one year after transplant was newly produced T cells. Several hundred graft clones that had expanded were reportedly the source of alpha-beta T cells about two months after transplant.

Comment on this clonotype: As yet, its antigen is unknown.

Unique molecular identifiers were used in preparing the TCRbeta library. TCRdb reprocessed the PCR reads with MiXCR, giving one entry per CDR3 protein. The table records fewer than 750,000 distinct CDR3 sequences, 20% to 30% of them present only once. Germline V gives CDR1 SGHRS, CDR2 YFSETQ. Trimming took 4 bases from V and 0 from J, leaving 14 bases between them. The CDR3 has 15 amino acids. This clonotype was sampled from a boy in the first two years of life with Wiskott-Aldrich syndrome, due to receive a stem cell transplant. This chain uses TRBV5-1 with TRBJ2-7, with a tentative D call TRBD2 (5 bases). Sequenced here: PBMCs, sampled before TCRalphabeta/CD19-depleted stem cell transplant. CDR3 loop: CASSRRLGSSYEQYF. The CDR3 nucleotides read TGCGCCAGCAGCCGGAGACTGGGGAGCTCCTACGAGCAGTACTTC.